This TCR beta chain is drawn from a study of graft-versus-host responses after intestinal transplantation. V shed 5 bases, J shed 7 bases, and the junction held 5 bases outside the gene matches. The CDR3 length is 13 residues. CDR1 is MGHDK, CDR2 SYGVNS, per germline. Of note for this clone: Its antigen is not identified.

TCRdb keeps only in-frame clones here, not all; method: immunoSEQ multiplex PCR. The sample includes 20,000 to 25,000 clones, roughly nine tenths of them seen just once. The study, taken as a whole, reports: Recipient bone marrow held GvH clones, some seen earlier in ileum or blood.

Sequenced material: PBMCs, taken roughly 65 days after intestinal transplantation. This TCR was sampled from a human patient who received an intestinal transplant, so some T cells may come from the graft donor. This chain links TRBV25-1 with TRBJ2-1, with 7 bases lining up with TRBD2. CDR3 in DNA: TGTGCCAGCAGTAAAGGGAGGGGAAATGAGCAGTTCTTC. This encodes CASSKGRGNEQFF.